The 29 T cell receptor beta chains reported below all come from one sample, sequenced in a study of vaccination and CD4 T cells after COVID-19. Regarding treatment: approximately 11-day PBMC culture with coronavirus spike peptide pools or control peptides (ViraFEST assay). The Oncomine TCR Beta short-read assay sequenced DNA from cultured CD4+ T cells. TCRdb passed the PCR reads through MiXCR, listing each CDR3 protein once. The sample holds under 4,000 distinct CDR3 sequences; around 16% are singletons and the top ten take about 20%. Their target antigens are unknown. Source material: CD4+ T cells from blood, cultured in vitro. These TCRs come from a human donor who had recovered from COVID-19.

The rearrangement uses TRBV11-3 and TRBJ2-3, with TRBD2 matching 9 bases. With V trimmed by 3 bases and J by 2 bases, 3 bases remained unmatched. The CDR3 has 15 residues. CDR1 is SGHNT, CDR2 YENEEA, per germline. CDR3 nucleotides: TGTGCCAGCAGCTTCAGCGGGGGGAACACAGATACGCAGTATTTT. Its translation: CASSFSGGNTDTQYF.

This clonotype showed up just a few times. The chain carries TRBV7-9 and TRBJ1-5, with 8 bases aligning to TRBD1. From germline, CDR1 is SEHNR and CDR2 FQNEAQ (reference sequence). The CDR3 runs to 16 residues. V dropped 4 bases and J dropped 5; count of bases not matched to a gene: 10. CDR3 in DNA: TGTGCCAGCAGCTCCAAGGGACAGGCGGGGGATCAGCCCCAGCATTTT. This gives the protein CASSSKGQAGDQPQHF. The full variable domain, rest sourced from reference TRBV7-9 and TRBJ1-5, is DTGVSQNPRHKITKRGQNVTFRCDPISEHNRLYWYRQTLGQGPEFLTYFQNEAQLEKSRLLSDRFSAERPKGSFSTLEIQRTEQGDSAMYLCASSSKGQAGDQPQHFGDGTRLSIL.

This clonotype has a handful of counts. The chain carries TRBV6-1 and TRBJ1-4; perhaps TRBD1 as D (6 bases). The germline V and J ends were trimmed by 5 bases and 3 bases, with 10 bases remaining between them. CDR1 is MNHNS and CDR2 is SASEGT in the germline V gene. CDR3 length: 14 amino acids. CDR3: CASSKTGPNEKLFF. CDR3 in DNA: TGTGCCAGCAGTAAGACAGGACCTAATGAAAAACTGTTTTTT.

The chain has TRBV19 and TRBJ1-2; TRBD1 is a possible D gene (5 bases). The CDR3 is 15 amino acids. With 9 bases removed from V and 0 bases from J, the gap between germline ends came to 17 bases. In germline, CDR1 is LNHDA, CDR2 SQIVND (reference sequence). The CDR3 sequence: CASLDPGGTNYGYTF. The CDR3 DNA follows: TGTGCCAGCCTAGACCCCGGGGGGACTAACTATGGCTACACCTTC.

Judged by abundance, this clonotype is medium-sized. This chain uses TRBV19 with TRBJ1-3, with 8 bases fitting TRBD1. Losses at the gene ends were 7 bases for V and 0 bases for J; bases not matched to a gene: 2. This CDR3 has 14 amino acids. Germline V lookup: CDR1 LNHDA, CDR2 SQIVND (reference sequence). CDR3 residues: CASTDRASGNTIYF. DNA for the CDR3: TGTGCCAGTACGGACAGGGCCTCTGGAAACACCATATATTTT.

CDR3 region: CANHRPTNEKLFF. CDR3 in DNA: TGTGCCAACCACAGGCCAACTAATGAAAAACTGTTTTTT. V gene TRBV27 combines with J gene TRBJ1-4; possible D gene TRBD1, 5 bases. Germline lookup yields CDR1 MNHEY and CDR2 SMNVEV (reference sequence). The CDR3 is made up of 13 amino acids. V was clipped by 10 bases and J by 0 bases, with 9 bases between them.

The V call is TRBV4-2, the J call TRBJ1-2; 8 positions match TRBD1. V lost 1 base to trimming and J lost 8 bases; unmatched junction nucleotides: 15. The CDR3 length is 17 residues. Germline CDR1 and CDR2: LGHNA and YNFKEQ. CDR3 region: CASSQVGEGSGGRGYTF. CDR3 nucleotide sequence: TGTGCCAGCAGCCAAGTAGGAGAAGGTTCAGGGGGCAGGGGCTACACCTTC.

This chain links TRBV4-1 with TRBJ1-4; TRBD1 matches at 8 bases. The V gene's germline CDR1 is MGHRA and CDR2 YSYEKL. V lost 4 bases to trimming and J lost 0 bases; unmatched junction nucleotides: 7. The CDR3 length is 17 residues. CDR3 sequence: CASSLDRVYPTNEKLFF. The CDR3 DNA sequence: TGCGCCAGCAGCCTGGACAGGGTATATCCAACTAATGAAAAACTGTTTTTT.

The gene calls are TRBV7-2 and TRBJ1-4; D is ambiguous. CDR1 and CDR2 (germline): SGHTA, FQGNSA. Trimming took off 5 bases at V and 4 bases at J, with 14 bases between the two ends. The CDR3 has 15 amino acids. The CDR3 is CASSRQRQVNEKLFF. The CDR3 DNA reads as TGTGCCAGCAGCCGACAACGGCAAGTTAATGAAAAACTGTTTTTT.

This clonotype is labeled medium-sized (0.01 to 0.1%). The V call is TRBV12-3 or TRBV12-4, the J call TRBJ2-7, with 8 positions matching TRBD1. The CDR3 sequence is 15 residues long. V lost 6 bases to trimming and J lost 5 bases; unmatched junction nucleotides: 12. The CDR3 is CASSLVLDRDDEQYF. CDR3 in DNA: TGTGCCAGCAGCCTGGTTCTGGACAGGGACGACGAGCAGTACTTC.

J is TRBJ1-6 and V is TRBV19; 7 bases are a match to TRBD1. The CDR3 runs to 15 residues. The ends lost 3 bases at V and 6 bases at J; junction bases unmatched: 5. CDR1 is LNHDA and CDR2 is SQIVND in the germline V gene (reference sequence). The CDR3 nucleotides read TGTGCCAGTAGTATGGAGACAGGGTCTAATTCACCCCTCCACTTT. Translation: CASSMETGSNSPLHF.

In its sample, this clonotype ranks as medium-sized. The V and J genes are TRBV7-2 and TRBJ1-5; D gene uncertain. From germline, CDR1 is SGHTA and CDR2 FQGNSA. The CDR3 covers 15 residues. V was shortened by 2 bases and J by 9 bases, with 17 bases between the two germline ends. The CDR3 loop reads CASSLRSGNGRPQHF. CDR3 DNA: TGTGCCAGCAGCTTAAGGTCGGGGAACGGTCGGCCCCAGCATTTT.

The J gene is TRBJ1-2, the V gene TRBV7-9, with 12 nucleotides matching TRBD1. Germline assignment: CDR1 SEHNR and CDR2 FQNEAQ (reference sequence). With V trimmed by 1 base and J by 7 bases, 7 bases remained unmatched. CDR3 size: 16 residues. The DNA of the CDR3 is TGTGCCAGCAGCTTAGTCGGGGACAGGGGGCACAGTGGCTACACCTTC. This codes for CASSLVGDRGHSGYTF.

The chain couples TRBV3-1 to TRBJ2-7; 8 bases are shared with TRBD1. CDR1 is LGHDT and CDR2 is YNNKEL in the germline V gene (reference sequence). V lost 4 bases and J lost 2; bases outside the gene matches: 10. The CDR3 loop spans 16 amino acids. The CDR3 nucleotides are TGTGCCAGCAGCCGCCTTCCCGGGACAGGTACCTACGAGCAGTACTTC. Protein: CASSRLPGTGTYEQYF.

Points on this clonotype: One base away lies a much larger clone, so this may be a sequencing read error. The chain uses TRBV12-3 or TRBV12-4 and TRBJ2-7, with TRBD1 matching over 10 bases. The CDR3 totals 15 residues. The CDR3 reads CVSSLRTGGNYEQYF. CDR3 bases: TGTGTCAGCAGTCTTCGGACAGGGGGGAACTACGAGCAGTACTTC.

This clonotype was observed a few times. The genes are TRBV5-1 and TRBJ2-2; 8 positions match TRBD2. V gave up 4 bases and J gave up 0 bases; unmatched junction bases: 2. The CDR3 spans 15 residues. CDR1 is SGHRS, CDR2 YFSETQ, per germline. CDR3 DNA: TGCGCCAGCAGCCCGGGACTAGCGAACACCGGGGAGCTGTTTTTT. It encodes CASSPGLANTGELFF.

This clonotype was observed a handful of times. It is likely a read error, because the conserved phenylalanine at the end of the CDR3 is missing. The chain carries TRBV4-2 and TRBJ1-2; TRBD1 is a possible D gene (6 bases). The CDR3 extends over 14 amino acids. The ends were cut back, 7 bases at V and 3 bases at J, with 15 bases in the middle. CDR1 and CDR2 from the germline V gene are LGHNA and YNFKEQ. The CDR3 DNA follows: TGTGCCAGCACGACACAGGGCGACGACTATGGCTACACCTCC. It is translated as CASTTQGDDYGYTS.

By sample fraction, this clonotype is medium-sized. This chain connects TRBV4-1 to TRBJ2-5, with D hard to call. V was shortened by 4 bases and J by 1 base, with 19 bases between the two germline ends. Germline CDR1 reads MGHRA; CDR2 reads YSYEKL. This CDR3 spans 17 amino acids. The chain's CDR3 is CASSRSQTPGSQETQYF. In DNA, the CDR3 is TGCGCCAGCAGCCGCAGTCAGACCCCAGGCTCCCAAGAGACCCAGTACTTC.

This clonotype has just a few counts. The rearrangement uses TRBV7-2 and TRBJ1-6, with 8 positions matching TRBD1. Germline V gene data show CDR1 as SGHTA and CDR2 as FQGNSA. J lost 6 bases, V lost 3 bases, and 7 bases had no gene match. The CDR3 contains 16 residues. The CDR3 sequence: CASSLAWDRLNSPLHF. The CDR3, as DNA: TGTGCCAGCAGCTTGGCCTGGGACAGGCTTAATTCACCCCTCCACTTT.

CDR3 loop: CASSIPDPSGVNEKLFF. The CDR3, as DNA: TGTGCCAGTAGTATCCCGGACCCCTCAGGGGTGAATGAAAAACTGTTTTTT. The chain joins TRBV19 to TRBJ1-4, with D maybe TRBD1 (6 bases). Germline loops: CDR1 LNHDA, CDR2 SQIVND (reference sequence). The CDR3 covers 17 residues. With 3 bases removed from V and 5 bases from J, the gap between germline ends came to 19 bases.

This clonotype is judged medium-sized. The chain couples TRBV27 to TRBJ2-5; D remains ambiguous. Germline CDR1 and CDR2: MNHEY and SMNVEV (reference sequence). Trimming cost V 6 bases and J 2 bases, with 4 bases left between them. This CDR3 contains 11 residues. The CDR3 loop reads CASRFQETQYF. The DNA of the CDR3 is TGTGCCAGCAGGTTTCAAGAGACCCAGTACTTC.

This clonotype is medium-sized (0.01 to 0.1%) in the sample. The chain recombines TRBV6-1 with TRBJ1-2; D gene uncertain. In germline, CDR1 is MNHNS, CDR2 SASEGT. The CDR3 covers 14 residues. V was pared by 7 bases and J by 7 bases, with 19 bases between. The CDR3 here is CASTTGLEAPGYTF. The CDR3 region has the DNA TGTGCCAGCACGACCGGCCTCGAGGCCCCTGGCTACACCTTC.

The chain is built from TRBV30 and TRBJ2-2; perhaps TRBD1 as D (6 bases). Germline V CDR1 and CDR2: GTSNPN, SVGIG (reference sequence). This CDR3 contains 13 residues. V was pared by 3 bases and J by 5 bases, with 10 bases between. The CDR3 coding sequence is TGTGCCTGGAGGAGGGGGAGAACCGGGGAGCTGTTTTTT. Its translation is CAWRRGRTGELFF.

V usage is TRBV20-1 and J usage is TRBJ1-1, with 7 bases fitting TRBD1. The germline V gene has CDR1 DFQATT and CDR2 SNEGSKA (reference sequence). After removal of 3 bases from V and 0 bases from J, the junction contained 10 bases not matched to a gene. This CDR3 is 16 amino acids long. The CDR3, as DNA: TGCAGTGCTAGCCGACAGGGTAGTACCCTGAACACTGAAGCTTTCTTT. Encoded protein: CSASRQGSTLNTEAFF.

This clonotype was seen more than once but under ten times. The chain links TRBV6-5 to TRBJ1-2; 8 nucleotides match TRBD1. CDR3 length equals 14 residues. Per the germline V gene, CDR1 is MNHEY and CDR2 is SVGAGI. The ends lost 2 bases at V and 6 bases at J; junction bases unmatched: 5. The CDR3 is CASSYAGQGHGYTF. The DNA for the CDR3 is TGTGCCAGCAGTTACGCAGGACAGGGCCATGGCTACACCTTC.

This clonotype showed up just a few times. The rearrangement links TRBV11-3 to TRBJ2-5, with D perhaps matching TRBD1 or TRBD2 (5 bases each). The germline gives CDR1 SGHNT, CDR2 YENEEA. V lost 5 bases to trimming and J lost 3 bases, with 19 bases between them. The CDR3 extends over 16 amino acids. The CDR3 protein is CASSTGRGSMEETQYF. The CDR3 region has the DNA TGTGCCAGCAGCACTGGCCGGGGCAGCATGGAAGAGACCCAGTACTTC.

This clonotype has a single count. The chain joins TRBV30 to TRBJ2-3; 8 nucleotides line up with TRBD2. V shed 0 bases and J 2 bases; nucleotides not matched to a gene: 7. The CDR3 sequence is 16 residues long. In germline, CDR1 is GTSNPN, CDR2 SVGIG (reference sequence). The CDR3 here is CAWSVLAGTFTDTQYF. The DNA for the CDR3 is TGTGCCTGGAGTGTATTAGCGGGGACCTTCACAGATACGCAGTATTTT.

This clonotype was detected a few times. For the CDR3, the DNA is TGCAGTGCTAGAGATGGGGGGATAGCAGGCTACACCTTC. As protein: CSARDGGIAGYTF. This rearrangement joins TRBV20-1 to TRBJ1-2; D may be TRBD1 (5 bases). This CDR3 is built from 13 residues. Germline loops: CDR1 DFQATT, CDR2 SNEGSKA (reference sequence). V was pared by 0 bases and J by 8 bases, with 13 bases between.

The chain couples TRBV5-1 to TRBJ2-7; D is uncertain. Trimming removed 4 bases at V and 3 bases at J, with 14 bases between. There are 14 residues in the CDR3. Germline V lookup: CDR1 SGHRS, CDR2 YFSETQ. The CDR3 reads CASSPRTTNYEQYF. The CDR3 DNA reads as TGCGCCAGCAGCCCACGAACCACTAACTACGAGCAGTACTTC.